This TCR beta chain was captured in a study of early stage breast cancer tumors. Clones were sequenced by immunoSEQ multiplex PCR, and TCRdb holds only the in-frame ones, with some missing. The profile shows 60,000 to 75,000 clones, 65% to 85% of them singletons. The sample was blood. This TCR derives from a person in their 40s with breast cancer.

The CDR3, as DNA: TGTGCCACCAGCAGAGAGTTTGGGACAGGGGGCTCTACACTTAGCAATCAGCCCCAGCATTTT. This encodes CATSREFGTGGSTLSNQPQHF. This chain joins TRBV15 and TRBJ1-5; the match to TRBD1 covers 12 bases. CDR1 and CDR2 from the germline V gene are LNHNV and YYDKDF (reference sequence). This CDR3 has 21 amino acids. V was clipped by 0 bases and J by 0 bases; unmatched bases: 12.